A selection of T cell receptor beta chains follows, all from one sample in a study of blood T cell repertoires in COVID-19. Sequencing was performed with immunoSEQ multiplex PCR; in TCRdb, only in-frame clones are kept and a portion is missing. The table lists some 99,000 clones, around 90% of them singletons. Specimen: peripheral blood. These receptors all come from a human donor with COVID-19, enrolled during active disease. The donor label of this sample is uncertain. The CDR3 runs from the conserved cysteine through the conserved F or W. Fields, in order: V gene, D gene, clone size, J gene, CDR3 DNA, CDR3 protein. D genes are given only for firm matches. Clone size is shown for a subset of rows, as once, few, many or a class of expanded clone.

v_gene: TRBV5-4
d_gene: .
abundance: .
j_gene: TRBJ1-3
CDR3nt: TGTGCCAGCAGCTTGGGTAGATACTCTGGAAACACCATATATTTT
CDR3aa: CASSLGRYSGNTIYF

v_gene: TRBV5-1
d_gene: .
abundance: .
j_gene: TRBJ1-1
CDR3nt: TGCGCCAGCAGCAGGGGCCAGCGGGACACTGAAGCTTTCTTT
CDR3aa: CASSRGQRDTEAFF

v_gene: TRBV6-6
d_gene: .
abundance: once
j_gene: TRBJ1-1
CDR3nt: TGTGCCAGCAGTTACGGGCTGAGCACTGAAGCTTTCTTT
CDR3aa: CASSYGLSTEAFF

v_gene: TRBV2
d_gene: .
abundance: .
j_gene: TRBJ1-4
CDR3nt: TGTGCCAGCAGACATGGAGGTACTAATGAAAAACTGTTTTTT
CDR3aa: CASRHGGTNEKLFF

v_gene: TRBV10-3
d_gene: TRBD1
abundance: .
j_gene: TRBJ1-2
CDR3nt: TGTGCCATCAAGGACCCCGGGACAGGGCACTACACCTTC
CDR3aa: CAIKDPGTGHYTF

v_gene: TRBV20-1
d_gene: .
abundance: .
j_gene: TRBJ1-1
CDR3nt: TGCAGTGCTTGGACCGGGAGAGAAGCTTTCTTT
CDR3aa: CSAWTGREAFF

v_gene: TRBV5-1
d_gene: .
abundance: .
j_gene: TRBJ1-5
CDR3nt: TGCGCCAGCAGCTTGGCGGCCGGGGAGCCCCAGCATTTT
CDR3aa: CASSLAAGEPQHF

v_gene: TRBV5-1
d_gene: .
abundance: .
j_gene: TRBJ1-2
CDR3nt: TGCGCCAGCAGCCGCGGACAGAAGGACTATGGCTACACCTTC
CDR3aa: CASSRGQKDYGYTF

v_gene: TRBV10-3
d_gene: .
abundance: .
j_gene: TRBJ1-1
CDR3nt: TGTGCCATTGGGTTGGAGGGGAACACTGAAGCTTTCTTT
CDR3aa: CAIGLEGNTEAFF

v_gene: TRBV5-1
d_gene: TRBD1
abundance: .
j_gene: TRBJ1-5
CDR3nt: TGCGCCAGCAGCGCTACCCCCGGGACAGGGATACAGCCCCAGCATTTT
CDR3aa: CASSATPGTGIQPQHF

v_gene: TRBV7-9
d_gene: TRBD2
abundance: .
j_gene: TRBJ2-2
CDR3nt: TGTGCCAGCAGCATCCAGCCTAGCGGGCCAAACACCGGGGAGCTGTTTTTT
CDR3aa: CASSIQPSGPNTGELFF

v_gene: TRBV2
d_gene: TRBD1
abundance: .
j_gene: TRBJ2-1
CDR3nt: TGTGCCAGCAGTGAGGGAACAGGGGGCAATGAGCAGTTCTTC
CDR3aa: CASSEGTGGNEQFF

v_gene: TRBV5-6
d_gene: .
abundance: .
j_gene: TRBJ1-3
CDR3nt: TGTGCCAGCAGCTCGGGTGGAAACACCATATATTTT
CDR3aa: CASSSGGNTIYF

v_gene: TRBV6-6
d_gene: TRBD1
abundance: .
j_gene: TRBJ1-6
CDR3nt: TGTGCCAGCAGTTACCGACAGGGGCCGAATTCACCCCTCCACTTT
CDR3aa: CASSYRQGPNSPLHF

v_gene: TRBV18
d_gene: .
abundance: .
j_gene: TRBJ1-2
CDR3nt: TGTGCCAGCTCACTCGAGACAGGCCCTAACTATGGCTACACCTTC
CDR3aa: CASSLETGPNYGYTF

v_gene: TRBV5-1
d_gene: TRBD2
abundance: .
j_gene: TRBJ2-5
CDR3nt: TGCGCCAGCAGCTTACTAGCGGGGGAAGAGACCCAGTACTTC
CDR3aa: CASSLLAGEETQYF

v_gene: TRBV11-3
d_gene: TRBD2
abundance: .
j_gene: TRBJ2-1
CDR3nt: TGTGCCAGCAGCCTCGGGCTGTTGGGGAGGGAGAGGAATGAGCAGTTCTTC
CDR3aa: CASSLGLLGRERNEQFF

v_gene: TRBV11-1
d_gene: .
abundance: .
j_gene: TRBJ2-4
CDR3nt: TGTGCCAGCAGCTTAGGTTGGGGGCCCAAAAACATTCAGTACTTC
CDR3aa: CASSLGWGPKNIQYF

v_gene: TRBV5-1
d_gene: .
abundance: .
j_gene: TRBJ1-2
CDR3nt: TGCGCCAGCAGCCCGCAACCATACACAGGGTCGGGCTATGGCTACACCTTC
CDR3aa: CASSPQPYTGSGYGYTF

v_gene: TRBV6-4
d_gene: .
abundance: .
j_gene: TRBJ1-1
CDR3nt: TGTGCCAGCAGCCGGGAAGGAGGGGACACTGAAGCTTTCTTT
CDR3aa: CASSREGGDTEAFF

v_gene: TRBV5-6
d_gene: .
abundance: .
j_gene: TRBJ1-1
CDR3nt: TGTGCCAGCAGCCCGTACACAGCCTATGAAGGAACTGAAGCTTTCTTT
CDR3aa: CASSPYTAYEGTEAFF

v_gene: TRBV19
d_gene: TRBD2
abundance: .
j_gene: TRBJ2-3
CDR3nt: TGTGCCAGTACCTCCCTAGGCGGGACTAGCGGGGGGTCAGATACGCAGTATTTT
CDR3aa: CASTSLGGTSGGSDTQYF

v_gene: TRBV5-3
d_gene: TRBD2
abundance: .
j_gene: TRBJ2-5
CDR3nt: TGTGCCAGAAGCTTGGTGGGGCTAGCGGGGAGCGAGACCCAGTACTTC
CDR3aa: CARSLVGLAGSETQYF

v_gene: TRBV7-9
d_gene: TRBD1
abundance: .
j_gene: TRBJ1-5
CDR3nt: TGTGCCAGCAGCCCGGGACAGGGGAATCAGCCCCAGCATTTT
CDR3aa: CASSPGQGNQPQHF

v_gene: TRBV2
d_gene: .
abundance: .
j_gene: TRBJ1-5
CDR3nt: TGTGCCAGCAGCGCTGCAGGGGATCATCAGCCCCAGCATTTT
CDR3aa: CASSAAGDHQPQHF

v_gene: TRBV10-2
d_gene: TRBD1
abundance: .
j_gene: TRBJ2-3
CDR3nt: TGCGCCAGCAGTGACGAAGGGGGCGGCACAGATACGCAGTATTTT
CDR3aa: CASSDEGGGTDTQYF

v_gene: TRBV4-2
d_gene: TRBD1
abundance: .
j_gene: TRBJ2-2
CDR3nt: TGTGCCAGCAGCCAAGAATTCGGGACAGATAACACCGGGGAGCTGTTTTTT
CDR3aa: CASSQEFGTDNTGELFF

v_gene: TRBV19
d_gene: .
abundance: .
j_gene: TRBJ2-7
CDR3nt: TGTGCCAGTAGTATGGGTGTCGATACAGTCTCCTACGAGCAGTACTTC
CDR3aa: CASSMGVDTVSYEQYF

v_gene: TRBV6-2/TRBV6-3
d_gene: TRBD2
abundance: .
j_gene: TRBJ2-1
CDR3nt: TGTGCCAGCAGTACCCCTATGCGGGAGGGACAGCAGTTCTTC
CDR3aa: CASSTPMREGQQFF

v_gene: TRBV5-1
d_gene: TRBD1
abundance: .
j_gene: TRBJ1-1
CDR3nt: TGCGCCAGCAGCTCGGGACAGATGAACACTGAAGCTTTCTTT
CDR3aa: CASSSGQMNTEAFF

v_gene: TRBV30
d_gene: .
abundance: .
j_gene: TRBJ1-2
CDR3nt: TGTGCCTGGAGGTATCTGAACTATGGCTACACCTTC
CDR3aa: CAWRYLNYGYTF

v_gene: TRBV18
d_gene: TRBD1
abundance: .
j_gene: TRBJ2-7
CDR3nt: TGTGCCAGCTCACCACTAGGGACAGGGACCCACGAGCAGTACTTC
CDR3aa: CASSPLGTGTHEQYF

v_gene: TRBV2
d_gene: .
abundance: .
j_gene: TRBJ2-1
CDR3nt: TGTGCCAGCAGATCCCGGGACTCCTATAACAATGAGCAGTTCTTC
CDR3aa: CASRSRDSYNNEQFF

v_gene: TRBV30
d_gene: .
abundance: once
j_gene: TRBJ1-2
CDR3nt: TGTGCCTGGGACCGAGGGTCCTACTATGGCTACACCTTC
CDR3aa: CAWDRGSYYGYTF

v_gene: TRBV5-4
d_gene: .
abundance: once
j_gene: TRBJ1-6
CDR3nt: TGTGCCAGCAGCTCGGAGGGTAGTTCACCCCTCCACTTT
CDR3aa: CASSSEGSSPLHF

v_gene: TRBV18
d_gene: TRBD1
abundance: .
j_gene: TRBJ1-5
CDR3nt: TGTGCCAGCTCACCGGAACTACAGGGGGCTGGTCAGCCCCAGCATTTT
CDR3aa: CASSPELQGAGQPQHF

v_gene: TRBV5-1
d_gene: TRBD2
abundance: .
j_gene: TRBJ2-2
CDR3nt: TGCGCCAGCAGCTGGGGACTAGCGGGCACCGGGGAGCTGTTTTTT
CDR3aa: CASSWGLAGTGELFF

v_gene: TRBV28
d_gene: .
abundance: once
j_gene: TRBJ1-6
CDR3nt: TGTGCCAGCAGTTTAGGGAGCCCAAATTCACCCCTCCACTTT
CDR3aa: CASSLGSPNSPLHF

v_gene: TRBV5-4
d_gene: .
abundance: .
j_gene: TRBJ2-3
CDR3nt: TGTGCCAGCAGCGCGGGGACAGCATTTGCCACAGATACGCAGTATTTT
CDR3aa: CASSAGTAFATDTQYF

v_gene: TRBV7-8
d_gene: TRBD2
abundance: .
j_gene: TRBJ2-2
CDR3nt: TGTGCCAGCAGCTTAGTTGGAGGGACTAGCGGGAGCGTGGCGTCCGGGGAGCTGTTTTTT
CDR3aa: CASSLVGGTSGSVASGELFF

v_gene: TRBV23-1
d_gene: TRBD1
abundance: .
j_gene: TRBJ1-5
CDR3nt: TGCGCCAGCAGTCGAAAAACAGACAGGGGCGAACAGCCCCAGCATTTT
CDR3aa: CASSRKTDRGEQPQHF

v_gene: TRBV5-1
d_gene: .
abundance: .
j_gene: TRBJ1-1
CDR3nt: TGCGCCAGCAGCTTCGGCAACAGGGAGGGAAGAACTGAAGCTTTCTTT
CDR3aa: CASSFGNREGRTEAFF